The TCR beta chain under discussion was sequenced for a study of cytomegalovirus exposure and HLA in healthy donors. General study points: Later analysis found that TCR beta chains associated with HLA were more clonally expanded than other, equally common chains. Presence/absence analyses assumed roughly uniform sequencing depth across donors, which may not hold. Most TCR beta V segments were productive about 87% or about 30% of the time in an earlier analysis.

Germline V gene data show CDR1 as MNHNS and CDR2 as SASEGT. V lost 3 bases to trimming and J lost 3 bases; unmatched junction nucleotides: 5. The CDR3 runs 15 residues. Comments on this clone: What it recognizes is unknown.

The study ran its PCR with 60 Vbeta and 13 Jbeta primers. This table comes from immunoSEQ multiplex PCR, and its TCRdb copy is limited to in-frame clones, with some not included. The sample lists tens of thousands of clones, about 72% occurring once. The chain recombines TRBV6-1 with TRBJ2-7; TRBD2 matches at 10 bases. Sequenced sample: PBMCs. This TCR came from a man younger than 40 in good health and CMV-seronegative. CDR3 DNA: TGTGCCAGCAGTGACCTAGCGGGAGTTTACTACGAGCAGTACTTC. Residues: CASSDLAGVYYEQYF.